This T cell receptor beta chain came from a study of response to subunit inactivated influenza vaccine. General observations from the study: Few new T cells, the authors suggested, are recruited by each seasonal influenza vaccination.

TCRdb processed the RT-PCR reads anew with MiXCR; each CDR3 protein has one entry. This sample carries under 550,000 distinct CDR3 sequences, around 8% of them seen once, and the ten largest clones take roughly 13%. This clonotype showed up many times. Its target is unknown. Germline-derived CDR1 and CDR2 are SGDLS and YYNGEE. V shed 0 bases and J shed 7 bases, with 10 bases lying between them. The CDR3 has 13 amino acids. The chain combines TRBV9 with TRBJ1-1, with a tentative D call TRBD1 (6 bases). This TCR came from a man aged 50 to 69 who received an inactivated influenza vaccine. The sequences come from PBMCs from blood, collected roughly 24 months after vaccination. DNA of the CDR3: TGTGCCAGCAGCGTAGGGGGGGCCGGTGAAGCTTTCTTT. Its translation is CASSVGGAGEAFF. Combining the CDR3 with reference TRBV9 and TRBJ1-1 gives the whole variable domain DSGVTQTPKHLITATGQRVTLRCSPRSGDLSVYWYQQSLDQGLQFLIQYYNGEERAKGNILERFSAQQFPDLHSELNLSSLELGDSALYFCASSVGGAGEAFFGQGTRLTVV.